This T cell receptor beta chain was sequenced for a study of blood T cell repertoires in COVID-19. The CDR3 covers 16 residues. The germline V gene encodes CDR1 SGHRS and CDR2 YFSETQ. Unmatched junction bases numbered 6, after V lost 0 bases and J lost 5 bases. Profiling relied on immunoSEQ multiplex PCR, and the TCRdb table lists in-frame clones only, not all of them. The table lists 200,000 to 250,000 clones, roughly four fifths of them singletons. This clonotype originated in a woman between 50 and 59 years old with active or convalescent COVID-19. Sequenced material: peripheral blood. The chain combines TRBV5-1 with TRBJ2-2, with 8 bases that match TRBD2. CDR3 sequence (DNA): TGCGCCAGCAGCTTGGTCGCGGGAGGCAGTACCGGGGAGCTGTTTTTT. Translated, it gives CASSLVAGGSTGELFF.